This T cell receptor (beta chain) was identified in a study of T cells in localized non-small cell lung cancer. Sequencing was performed with immunoSEQ multiplex PCR; in TCRdb, only in-frame clones are kept and a portion is missing. This table holds thousands of clones, approximately 33% found once. Whole-study results and caveats: Uninvolved adjacent lung had more T cell clonality than any other tissue, topping tumor. Higher T cell density in the blood was associated with longer overall survival, whereas higher adjacent-lung clonality associated with shorter survival. Since sequencing was restricted to only one region of the tumor, intratumor heterogeneity remains a possibility.

The CDR3 runs 16 residues. The V gene's germline CDR1 is SGHNT and CDR2 YENEEA. After removal of 5 bases from V and 5 bases from J, the junction contained 13 bases not matched to a gene. This clone is medium-sized. The antigen is unknown. J is TRBJ1-1 and V is TRBV11-3, with TRBD1 identical over 8 bases. This TCR derives from a female donor of 60 years or more with stage II lung adenocarcinoma. The specimen was lung tumor tissue, collected before any cancer treatment. CDR3 nucleotides: TGTGCCAGCAGCCGGGGCACAGGGGGTAGTGGAACTGAAGCTTTCTTT. It yields the protein CASSRGTGGSGTEAFF.